Each of the 32 T cell receptor beta chains below was sequenced from the same sample in a study of T cell repertoires and HLA-DP antigens. The repertoire was sequenced with immunoSEQ multiplex PCR; TCRdb's copy has only in-frame clones and lacks some. The data show some 4,000 clones, 76% seen once. After approximately 2 weeks, CD4+ cells were restimulated 20 to 25 h with the same allogeneic DPB1. Cells were stimulated with HeLa cells transduced with HLA-DPA1/DPB1, HLA-DM, invariant chain and CD80. Sequenced: CD137- CD4+ T cells from cultured PBMCs. These TCRs come from a woman aged 18-29 years in good health and CMV-seronegative.

This clone was observed a handful of times. The chain carries TRBV18 and TRBJ2-5, with 7 bases aligning to TRBD2. The ends lost 1 base at V and 3 bases at J; junction bases unmatched: 5. The CDR3 length is 15 residues. Germline CDR1 reads KGHSH; CDR2 reads LQKENI. CDR3: CASSPLQGGEETQYF. The CDR3 DNA reads TGTGCCAGCTCACCACTCCAGGGAGGGGAAGAGACCCAGTACTTC.

The J gene is TRBJ2-3, the V gene TRBV7-8; 9 bases agree with TRBD2. V shed 5 bases and J 1 base; nucleotides not matched to a gene: 7. This CDR3 has 16 amino acids. Germline V lookup: CDR1 SGHVS, CDR2 FQNEAQ. The CDR3 bases are TGTGCCAGCAGCCCCAGGCCTAGCGGGGGCACAGATACGCAGTATTTT. Translated, it gives CASSPRPSGGTDTQYF.

This clone was detected a few times. The chain has TRBV5-5 and TRBJ2-7, with TRBD2 matching 8 bases. From germline, CDR1 is SGHKS and CDR2 YYEKEE (reference sequence). The CDR3 is 16 amino acids. V was pared by 2 bases and J by 7 bases, with 14 bases of the junction left unmatched. The CDR3 spells CASSLMSGRNSGEQYF. CDR3 bases: TGTGCCAGCAGCTTAATGAGCGGGAGAAATTCGGGGGAGCAGTACTTC. The full variable domain, rest sourced from reference TRBV5-5 and TRBJ2-7, is DAGVTQSPTHLIKTRGQQVTLRCSPISGHKSVSWYQQVLGQGPQFIFQYYEKEERGRGNFPDRFSARQFPNYSSELNVNALLLGDSALYLCASSLMSGRNSGEQYFGPGTRLTVT.

The chain uses TRBV7-3 and TRBJ1-1; D perhaps matches TRBD1 (6 bases). Germline V gene data show CDR1 as SGHTA and CDR2 as FQGTGA. V was cut by 5 bases and J by 1 base, with 8 bases left in between. CDR3 length equals 13 residues. CDR3 region: CASSRGTNTEAFF. The CDR3 bases are TGTGCCAGCAGCAGGGGGACGAACACTGAAGCTTTCTTT.

The CDR3 protein is CASSTVLVGTQYF. CDR3 in DNA: TGTGCCAGCAGCACAGTCTTGGTCGGGACCCAGTACTTC. The gene calls are TRBV7-2 and TRBJ2-5; no clear D gene. The germline gives CDR1 SGHTA, CDR2 FQGNSA. V was trimmed by 5 bases and J by 7 bases, leaving 14 bases between them. The CDR3 extends over 13 amino acids.

The chain carries TRBV6-6 and TRBJ2-1; D gene unclear. The ends were cut back, 6 bases at V and 9 bases at J, with 15 bases in the middle. This CDR3 comprises 13 residues. The germline V gene has CDR1 MNHNY and CDR2 SVGAGI (reference sequence). The CDR3 DNA reads as TGTGCCAGCAGCCCTTCCCGAGGCGGTGAGCAGTTCTTC. Amino acids: CASSPSRGGEQFF.

The chain carries TRBV6-5 and TRBJ2-6; D is unclear. V was trimmed by 2 bases and J by 0 bases, leaving 5 bases between them. The CDR3 is 15 amino acids. Germline V gene sequence: CDR1 MNHEY, CDR2 SVGAGI. The CDR3 is CASSYMFSGANVLTF. As DNA, the CDR3 is TGTGCCAGCAGTTACATGTTCTCTGGGGCCAACGTCCTGACTTTC.

The chain uses TRBV7-2 and TRBJ2-1; D is perhaps TRBD2 (5 bases). The germline CDR1 and CDR2 sequences are SGHTA and FQGNSA. V lost 1 base and J 7 bases, leaving 8 bases between the germline ends. CDR3 length equals 13 residues. In DNA form, the CDR3 reads TGTGCCAGCAGCTTAGTACGCGGGAATGAGCAGTTCTTC. This sequence encodes CASSLVRGNEQFF.

This clone was seen once. V usage is TRBV7-2 and J usage is TRBJ1-2; D uncertain. The CDR3 is 15 amino acids. CDR1 SGHTA and CDR2 FQGNSA come from the germline V gene. Trimming took 2 bases from V and 4 from J, leaving 14 bases between them. CDR3 in DNA: TGTGCCAGCAGCTTAAATCCCGGGCGGCCCTATGGCTACACCTTC. Protein product: CASSLNPGRPYGYTF.

The chain couples TRBV27 to TRBJ2-6; D not resolved. This CDR3 comprises 14 residues. Germline V gives CDR1 MNHEY, CDR2 SMNVEV (reference sequence). The V end was cut by 4 bases, the J end by 0 bases, with 4 bases between. Here the CDR3 DNA reads TGTGCCAGCAGTTCCCGCTCTGGGGCCAACGTCCTGACTTTC. It yields the protein CASSSRSGANVLTF.

The gene calls are TRBV28 and TRBJ1-1, with TRBD1 matching 7 bases. Trimming at V came to 1 base and at J to 11 bases, leaving 16 bases not matched to a gene. Per germline, CDR1 MDHEN and CDR2 SYDVKM. The CDR3 is made up of 16 amino acids. In DNA form, the CDR3 reads TGTGCCAGCAGTTTATCCGCTCCGGGACAGAGTTTCTTTGCTTTCTTT. This encodes CASSLSAPGQSFFAFF.

The chain recombines TRBV11-1 with TRBJ2-1; D unresolved. The CDR3 length is 14 residues. Germline CDR1 SGHAT, CDR2 FQDESV (reference sequence). Trimming cost V 2 bases and J 5 bases, with 10 bases left between them. DNA for the CDR3: TGTGCCAGCAGCTTATCGCCCCGTGACAATGAGCAGTTCTTC. This sequence encodes CASSLSPRDNEQFF.

The chain recombines TRBV4-1 with TRBJ2-5; possibly TRBD2 for D (7 bases). CDR3 size: 15 residues. Trimming pared 4 bases from V and 5 bases from J, leaving 17 bases between. CDR1 and CDR2 from the germline V gene are MGHRA and YSYEKL. CDR3: CASSLAGAPRETQYF. The CDR3 bases are TGCGCCAGCAGCCTTGCGGGGGCCCCGAGGGAGACCCAGTACTTC.

This clone has just a few counts. The chain joins TRBV19 to TRBJ1-5, with TRBD1 matching over 9 bases. This CDR3 spans 16 amino acids. Trimming cost V 1 base and J 2 bases; bases outside gene matches: 3. Germline CDR1 reads LNHDA; CDR2 reads SQIVND (reference sequence). The CDR3 region has the DNA TGTGCCAGTAGTATAGGGACAGGGGCCGGCAATCAGCCCCAGCATTTT. Protein product: CASSIGTGAGNQPQHF.

This chain links TRBV6-6 with TRBJ1-1; TRBD1 matches 7 bases. The CDR3 runs 15 residues. Trimming cost V 7 bases and J 0 bases; bases outside gene matches: 8. Germline-derived CDR1 and CDR2 are MNHNY and SVGAGI (reference sequence). CDR3 bases: TGTGCCAGCACCCCGCAGGACAGGATGAACACTGAAGCTTTCTTT. It specifies CASTPQDRMNTEAFF.

CDR3 coding DNA: TGTGCCAGCAGCCCCTGGACTAGCGGTGGGGAGACCCAGTACTTC. It specifies CASSPWTSGGETQYF. V usage is TRBV11-3 and J usage is TRBJ2-5; 10 bases agree with TRBD2. The V segment lost 5 bases and the J segment 5 bases; nucleotides outside the gene matches: 8. Per the germline V gene, CDR1 is SGHNT and CDR2 is YENEEA. The CDR3 has 15 amino acids. Full variable domain (outside the CDR3, taken from reference TRBV11-3 and TRBJ2-5): EAGVVQSPRYKIIEKKQPVAFWCNPISGHNTLYWYLQNLGQGPELLIRYENEEAVDDSQLPKDRFSAERLKGVDSTLKIQPAELGDSAVYLCASSPWTSGGETQYFGPGTRLLVL.

The chain is built from TRBV5-1 and TRBJ1-4; 7 nucleotides match TRBD1. This CDR3 comprises 14 residues. The V gene's germline CDR1 is SGHRS and CDR2 YFSETQ. V lost 4 bases, J lost 5 bases, and 5 bases stayed unmatched. CDR3 sequence: CASSEQGRNEKLFF. The CDR3 DNA reads as TGCGCCAGCAGCGAACAGGGGAGGAATGAAAAACTGTTTTTT.

The sample holds a few counts of this clone. The chain employs TRBV2 and TRBJ1-5; 12 nucleotides match TRBD1. This CDR3 region has 15 residues. The V gene's germline CDR1 is SNHLY and CDR2 FYNNEI. J lost 4 bases, V lost 6 bases, and 4 bases had no gene match. DNA of the CDR3: TGTGCCAGCAGCCCGGGACAGGGGGCTAATCAGCCCCAGCATTTT. Protein sequence: CASSPGQGANQPQHF.

The V call is TRBV10-3, the J call TRBJ1-3; unclear D gene. The length of the CDR3 is 13 residues. The V gene lost 3 bases and the J gene lost 10 bases, with 13 bases spanning the gap. Germline V lookup: CDR1 ENHRY, CDR2 SYGVKD. CDR3 protein: CAISESPTPTIYF. In DNA form, the CDR3 reads TGTGCCATCAGTGAAAGTCCCACACCTACCATATATTTT.

This clone has a single count. The rearrangement links TRBV6-4 to TRBJ1-5, with D possibly being TRBD1 (5 bases). The V and J ends lost 8 bases and 1 base respectively, with 6 bases between them. CDR3 size: 12 residues. CDR1 and CDR2 from the germline V gene are MRHNA and SNTAGT. CDR3 DNA: TGTGCCAGCGGGGCCAGCAATCAGCCCCAGCATTTT. It specifies CASGASNQPQHF.

This sequence joins TRBV15 and TRBJ2-7; D not certain. CDR3 length equals 18 residues. Trimming pared 0 bases from V and 6 bases from J, leaving 24 bases between. Germline V CDR1 and CDR2: LNHNV, YYDKDF (reference sequence). The DNA of the CDR3 is TGTGCCACCAGCAGAGATCATTTAGGGTTCCTCTCCATCAGCGAGCAGTACTTC. Translating it yields CATSRDHLGFLSISEQYF.

The rearrangement joins TRBV18 to TRBJ1-3, with a tentative D call TRBD1 (5 bases). The CDR3 covers 14 residues. Trimming stripped 1 base from V and 1 base from J, with 5 bases between. Germline V gene data show CDR1 as KGHSH and CDR2 as LQKENI. CDR3 region: CASSPQGSGNTIYF. The DNA for the CDR3 is TGTGCCAGCTCACCACAGGGGTCTGGAAACACCATATATTTT.

The J gene is TRBJ2-5, the V gene TRBV5-1; D is perhaps TRBD2 (5 bases). V was cut by 3 bases and J by 5 bases, with 17 bases left in between. Germline CDR1 and CDR2: SGHRS and YFSETQ. This CDR3 has 15 residues. The CDR3 is CASSWGAPVGETQYF. In DNA, the CDR3 is TGCGCCAGCAGCTGGGGAGCGCCAGTTGGGGAGACCCAGTACTTC. The full variable domain, with the rest looked up from reference TRBV5-1 and TRBJ2-5, is KAGVTQTPRYLIKTRGQQVTLSCSPISGHRSVSWYQQTPGQGLQFLFEYFSETQRNKGNFPGRFSGRQFSNSRSEMNVSTLELGDSALYLCASSWGAPVGETQYFGPGTRLLVL.

The chain carries TRBV6-1 and TRBJ1-5, with D unclear. The CDR3 has 13 residues. The germline CDR1 and CDR2 sequences are MNHNS and SASEGT. The ends were cut back, 7 bases at V and 0 bases at J, with 7 bases in the middle. The CDR3, as DNA: TGTGCCAGCATGGAACGTAGCAATCAGCCCCAGCATTTT. This sequence encodes CASMERSNQPQHF.

The chain couples TRBV6-5 to TRBJ2-2; 9 bases are shared with TRBD2. The CDR3 extends over 16 amino acids. Germline V gene lookup returns CDR1 MNHEY and CDR2 SVGAGI. The trim removed 2 bases at V and 1 base at J, leaving 2 bases unmatched. The CDR3 nucleotides read TGTGCCAGCAGTTACGCGGGGGGGAGGAACACCGGGGAGCTGTTTTTT. Amino acids: CASSYAGGRNTGELFF.

The chain joins TRBV18 to TRBJ2-6, with TRBD1 matching 7 bases. This CDR3 contains 19 residues. J was trimmed by 1 base and V by 3 bases; bases with no gene match: 12. The V gene's germline CDR1 is KGHSH and CDR2 LQKENI. The CDR3 region is CASSPRTGAAPSGANVLTF. For the CDR3, the DNA is TGTGCCAGCTCACCGCGTACAGGGGCTGCCCCTTCTGGGGCCAACGTCCTGACTTTC.

The gene calls are TRBV6-5 and TRBJ2-1; TRBD1 matches 9 bases. The CDR3 contains 13 residues. The germline gives CDR1 MNHEY, CDR2 SVGAGI. The trim removed 0 bases at V and 10 bases at J, leaving 1 base unmatched. CDR3 nucleotide sequence: TGTGCCAGCAGTTACTCGACAGGGGGGGAGCAGTTCTTC. This translates into CASSYSTGGEQFF.

This clone was detected a few times. V gene TRBV7-6 combines with J gene TRBJ2-7; D is perhaps TRBD1 (5 bases). Trimming took 5 bases from V and 6 from J, leaving 11 bases between them. Germline CDR1 and CDR2: SGHVS and FNYEAQ. The CDR3 is made up of 12 amino acids. The CDR3 DNA reads as TGTGCCAGCAGCCCTCGAACAGGCGAGCAGTACTTC. Residues: CASSPRTGEQYF.

This sequence joins TRBV27 and TRBJ1-1; 8 bases agree with TRBD1. Germline assignment: CDR1 MNHEY and CDR2 SMNVEV (reference sequence). The CDR3 runs to 16 residues. V shed 8 bases and J 1 base; nucleotides not matched to a gene: 12. The CDR3 nucleotides are TGTGCCAGCCCCAAAAGGCTCGGGACAGGGAACACTGAAGCTTTCTTT. This gives the protein CASPKRLGTGNTEAFF.

The gene calls are TRBV4-1 and TRBJ2-3; D is uncertain. The V and J ends lost 0 bases and 0 bases respectively, with 13 bases between them. The CDR3 loop spans 17 amino acids. Germline V lookup: CDR1 MGHRA, CDR2 YSYEKL. CDR3 region: CASSQDRSTSSTDTQYF. The CDR3 DNA reads TGCGCCAGCAGCCAAGACAGGAGCACTTCTAGCACAGATACGCAGTATTTT.

The chain is built from TRBV18 and TRBJ2-7; possible D gene TRBD1, 6 bases. The length of the CDR3 is 13 residues. V lost 6 bases to trimming and J lost 5 bases, with 14 bases between them. Germline V gene data show CDR1 as KGHSH and CDR2 as LQKENI. CDR3 coding DNA: TGTGCCAGCTCGCCCACAGGGTTCCACGAGCAGTACGTC. Translating gives CASSPTGFHEQYV.

In DNA, the CDR3 is TGTGCCAGCAGCTTGGCGGGGATCGGCTACACCTTC. Its translation is CASSLAGIGYTF. This chain joins TRBV5-6 and TRBJ1-2; D gene uncertain. From germline, CDR1 is SGHDT and CDR2 YYEEEE. The CDR3 extends over 12 amino acids. Trimming removed 0 bases from V and 8 bases from J, with 8 bases in between. The full variable domain, completed using reference TRBV5-6 and TRBJ1-2, is DAGVTQSPTHLIKTRGQQVTLRCSPKSGHDTVSWYQQALGQGPQFIFQYYEEEERQRGNFPDRFSGHQFPNYSSELNVNALLLGDSALYLCASSLAGIGYTFGSGTRLTVV.